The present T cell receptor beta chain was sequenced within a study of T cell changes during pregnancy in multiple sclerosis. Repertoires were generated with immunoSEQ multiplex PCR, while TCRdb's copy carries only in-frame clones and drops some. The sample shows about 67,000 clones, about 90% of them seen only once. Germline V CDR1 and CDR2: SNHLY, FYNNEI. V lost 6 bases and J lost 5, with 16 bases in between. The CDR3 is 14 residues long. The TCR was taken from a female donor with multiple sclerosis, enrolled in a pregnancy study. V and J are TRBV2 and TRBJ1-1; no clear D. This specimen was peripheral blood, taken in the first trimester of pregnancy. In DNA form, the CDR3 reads TGTGCCAGCAGGTTGGGCAGACGGGGTACTGAAGCTTTCTTT. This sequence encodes CASRLGRRGTEAFF.